This TCR beta chain derives from a study of shared clonotypes between healthy human individuals. Across the whole study: For every donor, three CD4 naive, three CD4 memory, two CD8 naive and one CD8 memory plates were used. Findings and limits, study-wide: Clonotype sharing among donors likely depends on sequencing depth. Naive subsets usually exceeded memory subsets in estimated richness.

Per the authors' pipeline: Because ImmunoSEQ provided only junction sequences with no quality scores, the filtering differed. Only in-frame clones appear in the TCRdb table, and some are missing; sequencing was by immunoSEQ multiplex PCR. V, J and clone size are those of that table, while D and trimming were read from the DNA. The data show 980,000 or so clones, 76% seen once. Germline V gene data show CDR1 as SGHTA and CDR2 as FQGNSA. The CDR3 has 14 amino acids. Between the trimmed V and J ends, which lost 1 base and 8 bases, there was a span of 12 bases. In regard to this clone: Its antigen is unknown.

Input material: memory CD4+ T cells sorted from blood. Subset: CD45RA-negative fraction. V and J are TRBV7-2 and TRBJ2-1; D remains ambiguous. The receptor was isolated from a man aged 18 to 29 in good health. CDR3 loop: CASSLVAVSDEQFF. The CDR3 nucleotides are TGTGCCAGCAGCTTAGTCGCGGTTTCAGATGAGCAGTTCTTC.